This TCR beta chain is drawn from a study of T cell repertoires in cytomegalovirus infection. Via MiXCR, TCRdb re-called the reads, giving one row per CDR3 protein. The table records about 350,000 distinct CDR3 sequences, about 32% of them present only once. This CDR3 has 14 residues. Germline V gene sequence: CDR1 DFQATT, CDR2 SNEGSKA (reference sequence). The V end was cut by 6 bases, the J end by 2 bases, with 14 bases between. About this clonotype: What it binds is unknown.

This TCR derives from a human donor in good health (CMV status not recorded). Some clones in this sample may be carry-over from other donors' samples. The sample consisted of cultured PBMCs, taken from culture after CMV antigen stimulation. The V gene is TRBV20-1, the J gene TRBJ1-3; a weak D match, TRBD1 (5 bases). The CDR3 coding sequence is TGCAGTGCCCACCGGCCGGGGGCTGGAAACACCATATATTTT. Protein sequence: CSAHRPGAGNTIYF.